Presented here are 22 T cell receptor beta chains from one specimen sequenced in a study of blood T cell repertoires in COVID-19 (dated by TCRdb to 2018 to 2020). Libraries came from the immunoSEQ multiplex PCR assay. Held by TCRdb, this immuneACCESS table contains in-frame sequences only and omits some clones. Under half of the omission traces to an unresolved V gene where checked; the cause of the rest is unknown. The table for this sample lists about 100,000 clones; about 90% of them were counted only once. The ten biggest clones cover around 15% of the sample. The sequenced sample consisted of peripheral blood. The receptor source for this set is a man aged 45 to 65 with acute or convalescent COVID-19.

The chain joins TRBV6-1 to TRBJ1-2; D gene ambiguous. The germline V and J ends were trimmed by 2 bases and 6 bases, with 13 bases remaining between them. CDR3 length equals 14 residues. Germline V gene data show CDR1 as MNHNS and CDR2 as SASEGT. CDR3 DNA sequence: TGTGCCAGCAGTGAATCGGCAGACTCCCATGGCTACACCTTC. Translating it yields CASSESADSHGYTF.

The table lists this clone with a count of one. The chain recombines TRBV4-3 with TRBJ1-6; TRBD1 matches at 10 bases. The germline gives CDR1 LGHNA, CDR2 YSLEER. The CDR3 extends over 16 amino acids. The J segment lost 9 bases and the V segment lost 1 base, leaving 6 bases of the junction unmatched. The CDR3 here is CASSQGDRGFGSPLHF. The CDR3 DNA reads as TGCGCCAGCAGCCAAGGGGACAGGGGATTTGGTTCACCCCTCCACTTT.

Here the CDR3 DNA reads TGTGCCACCAGTCGCCCTAGCGGGGGGCACGAGACCCAGTACTTC. Its translation: CATSRPSGGHETQYF. The chain recombines TRBV15 with TRBJ2-5; TRBD2 matches at 11 bases. Germline CDR1 LNHNV, CDR2 YYDKDF (reference sequence). V lost 6 bases, J lost 5 bases, and 8 bases stayed unmatched. The CDR3 contains 15 residues.

The chain couples TRBV7-2 to TRBJ2-5; TRBD1 might be the D (6 bases). The CDR3 is 15 amino acids. The V gene's germline CDR1 is SGHTA and CDR2 FQGNSA. V lost 5 bases and J 1 base, leaving 14 bases between the germline ends. The CDR3 DNA reads TGTGCCAGCAGCCCGACCTTAGGGGGCCAAGAGACCCAGTACTTC. Protein: CASSPTLGGQETQYF.

The chain is built from TRBV29-1 and TRBJ2-7; tentative D call: TRBD1 (7 bases). Trimming took 6 bases from V and 2 from J, leaving 17 bases between them. Germline loops: CDR1 SQVTM, CDR2 ANQGSEA. This CDR3 contains 14 residues. This chain's CDR3 is CSVEGGTATYEQYF. The CDR3, as DNA: TGCAGCGTGGAGGGCGGGACAGCAACCTACGAGCAGTACTTC.

This chain uses TRBV5-1 with TRBJ2-3; weak D call: TRBD2 (7 bases). The CDR3 is made up of 16 amino acids. Germline CDR1 reads SGHRS; CDR2 reads YFSETQ. The V gene lost 3 bases and the J gene lost 3 bases, with 17 bases spanning the gap. The CDR3 DNA sequence: TGCGCCAGCAGCTCCAGGGGACTACGAACAACAGATACGCAGTATTTT. Protein: CASSSRGLRTTDTQYF.

This sequence joins TRBV10-1 and TRBJ2-1; 9 nucleotides line up with TRBD1. Germline V gene lookup returns CDR1 WNHNN and CDR2 SYGVQD (reference sequence). The CDR3 totals 15 residues. The trim removed 3 bases at V and 4 bases at J, leaving 4 bases unmatched. This CDR3 reads CASSDRDRVYNEQFF. CDR3 bases: TGCGCCAGCAGTGACCGGGACAGGGTGTACAATGAGCAGTTCTTC.

This clone has only a few counts. The J gene is TRBJ1-2, the V gene TRBV7-8; 10 positions match TRBD1. The ends lost 5 bases at V and 4 bases at J; junction bases unmatched: 4. This CDR3 contains 14 residues. Germline V gene data show CDR1 as SGHVS and CDR2 as FQNEAQ. The CDR3 loop reads CASSRGTGVYGYTF. CDR3 in DNA: TGTGCCAGCAGCCGAGGGACAGGGGTCTATGGCTACACCTTC.

The chain combines TRBV7-2 with TRBJ2-7, with 9 bases fitting TRBD2. V trimming: 5 bases; J trimming: 0 bases; junction bases outside the gene matches: 2. This CDR3 region has 14 residues. Germline V gene data show CDR1 as SGHTA and CDR2 as FQGNSA. This chain's CDR3 is CASSNSGGSYEQYF. CDR3 bases: TGTGCCAGCAGCAATAGCGGGGGCTCCTACGAGCAGTACTTC.

Concerning this clone itself: The same CDR3 arises from other DNA sequences in this sample as well. The chain uses TRBV19 and TRBJ1-1; D is unclear. The V gene's germline CDR1 is LNHDA and CDR2 SQIVND (reference sequence). Deletions cut 3 bases from V and 1 base from J, with 6 bases between. The CDR3 runs to 13 residues. The CDR3 sequence is CASSIWQNTEAFF. The CDR3 region has the DNA TGTGCCAGTAGTATCTGGCAGAACACTGAAGCTTTCTTT. The variable domain in full, completed from reference TRBV19 and TRBJ1-1, reads DGGITQSPKYLFRKEGQNVTLSCEQNLNHDAMYWYRQDPGQGLRLIYYSQIVNDFQKGDIAEGYSVSREKKESFPLTVTSAQKNPTAFYLCASSIWQNTEAFFGQGTRLTVV.

The V and J genes are TRBV11-3 and TRBJ1-4; no clear D. This CDR3 is built from 15 residues. V dropped 2 bases and J dropped 0 bases, with 7 bases sitting between them. Germline V CDR1 and CDR2: SGHNT, YENEEA. CDR3 sequence reads: CASSLSGATNEKLFF. Here the CDR3 DNA reads TGTGCCAGCAGCTTATCCGGGGCAACTAATGAAAAACTGTTTTTT.

This chain links TRBV5-1 with TRBJ2-7, with 10 bases lining up with TRBD1. Germline CDR1 and CDR2: SGHRS and YFSETQ. There are 15 residues in the CDR3. Unmatched junction bases numbered 5, after V lost 3 bases and J lost 2 bases. The CDR3, as DNA: TGCGCCAGCAGCTCGACCGGGACAGGGGCCTACGAGCAGTACTTC. Protein sequence: CASSSTGTGAYEQYF.

The rearrangement uses TRBV3-1 (or the pseudogene TRBV3-2) and TRBJ2-5; 9 nucleotides agree with TRBD1. Per germline, CDR1 LGHDT and CDR2 YNNKEL (reference sequence). V shed 4 bases and J 4 bases; nucleotides not matched to a gene: 10. The CDR3 totals 16 residues. In nucleotides, the CDR3 is TGTGCCAGCAGCCTCTGGACAGGGGTGGGCACAGAGACCCAGTACTTC. The encoded protein is CASSLWTGVGTETQYF.

This clone was counted only a few times. The rearrangement links TRBV5-5 to TRBJ2-5; the D gene is possibly TRBD2 (6 bases). Trimming cost V 3 bases and J 0 bases, with 9 bases left between them. Germline V lookup: CDR1 SGHKS, CDR2 YYEKEE (reference sequence). The CDR3 length is 14 residues. CDR3 in DNA: TGTGCCAGCAGCTCGGGGGTGAACCAAGAGACCCAGTACTTC. This translates into CASSSGVNQETQYF.

The chain employs TRBV28 and TRBJ1-1, with D unclear. Per the germline V gene, CDR1 is MDHEN and CDR2 is SYDVKM. CDR3 length: 15 amino acids. Trimming cost V 1 base and J 0 bases, with 9 bases left between them. CDR3 DNA: TGTGCCAGCAGTTTATACGCAGAGGTGAACACTGAAGCTTTCTTT. Amino acids: CASSLYAEVNTEAFF.

The CDR3 sequence: CASSFRRQGASNQPQHF. In DNA, the CDR3 is TGTGCCAGCAGTTTTCGTCGGCAGGGGGCTAGCAATCAGCCCCAGCATTTT. The chain joins TRBV6-2 or TRBV6-3 to TRBJ1-5; TRBD1 matches at 8 bases. CDR1 and CDR2 from the germline V gene are MNHEY and SVGEGT. CDR3 size: 17 residues. The ends lost 4 bases at V and 0 bases at J; junction bases unmatched: 8.

This chain uses TRBV25-1 with TRBJ1-2; 7 nucleotides match TRBD1. V lost 2 bases to trimming and J lost 5 bases; unmatched junction nucleotides: 2. This CDR3 has 13 residues. Germline-derived CDR1 and CDR2 are MGHDK and SYGVNS. CDR3 loop: CASSEGQAYGYTF. CDR3 nucleotide sequence: TGTGCCAGCAGTGAAGGACAGGCATATGGCTACACCTTC.

This chain connects TRBV6-5 to TRBJ1-2, with 9 bases aligning to TRBD1. The ends lost 5 bases at V and 8 bases at J; junction bases unmatched: 6. From germline, CDR1 is MNHEY and CDR2 SVGAGI. The CDR3 sequence is 13 residues long. CDR3 DNA sequence: TGTGCCAGCAGTACCGGGACAGGGCGCGGCTACACCTTC. Residues: CASSTGTGRGYTF.

The rearrangement uses TRBV5-6 and TRBJ2-5; D remains unclear. The CDR3 runs 14 residues. V was pared by 1 base and J by 2 bases, with 9 bases between. CDR1 and CDR2 (germline): SGHDT, YYEEEE. The CDR3 is CASSLLAVQETQYF. CDR3 DNA: TGTGCCAGCAGCTTGCTGGCGGTTCAAGAGACCCAGTACTTC.

V gene TRBV11-2 combines with J gene TRBJ1-4, with TRBD1 matching 8 bases. Germline CDR1 reads SGHAT; CDR2 reads FQNNGV. The length of the CDR3 is 14 residues. V shed 3 bases, J shed 5 bases, and the junction held 2 bases outside the gene matches. The CDR3 region is CASSFTGGNEKLFF. The CDR3 DNA is TGTGCCAGCAGCTTTACAGGGGGGAATGAAAAACTGTTTTTT.

The CDR3 spells CASSNQGKRNEKLFF. CDR3 in DNA: TGTGCCAGCAGCAACCAGGGGAAGCGAAATGAAAAACTGTTTTTT. V is TRBV11-3 and J is TRBJ1-4; D possibly corresponds to TRBD1 (6 bases). The CDR3 contains 15 residues. The ends were cut back, 5 bases at V and 5 bases at J, with 15 bases in the middle. From germline, CDR1 is SGHNT and CDR2 YENEEA.

The chain carries TRBV6-5 and TRBJ2-1; D is unclear. The ends were cut back, 4 bases at V and 0 bases at J, with 10 bases in the middle. The germline CDR1 and CDR2 sequences are MNHEY and SVGAGI. The CDR3 length is 15 residues. DNA for the CDR3: TGTGCCAGCAGTTTTTCCTTCGGCTCCTACAATGAGCAGTTCTTC. Translating gives CASSFSFGSYNEQFF.